What follows describes a single TCR beta chain. TCRdb's table, derived via immunoSEQ multiplex PCR, lists solely in-frame clones and lacks some. The sample gives a few hundred thousand clones, about nine tenths of which show up once; about 10% is in the top ten. The sample belongs to a study of blood T cell repertoires in COVID-19. Whole-study context: PBMCs, B-cell-depleted T cells, or T cells were the source of the cDNA or gDNA that made up the material.

The receptor comes from a woman aged 25 to 39 with COVID-19, enrolled during active disease. What was sequenced was peripheral blood.

CDR3 nucleotide sequence: TGTGCCACCAGTGATTTCAAGGGGTTCAGTGAGCAGTTCTTC. This codes for CATSDFKGFSEQFF. V usage is TRBV24-1 and J usage is TRBJ2-1; perhaps TRBD1 as D (5 bases). The CDR3 consists of 14 residues. V lost 1 base to trimming and J lost 9 bases, with 12 bases between them. The V gene's germline CDR1 is KGHDR and CDR2 SFDVKD.